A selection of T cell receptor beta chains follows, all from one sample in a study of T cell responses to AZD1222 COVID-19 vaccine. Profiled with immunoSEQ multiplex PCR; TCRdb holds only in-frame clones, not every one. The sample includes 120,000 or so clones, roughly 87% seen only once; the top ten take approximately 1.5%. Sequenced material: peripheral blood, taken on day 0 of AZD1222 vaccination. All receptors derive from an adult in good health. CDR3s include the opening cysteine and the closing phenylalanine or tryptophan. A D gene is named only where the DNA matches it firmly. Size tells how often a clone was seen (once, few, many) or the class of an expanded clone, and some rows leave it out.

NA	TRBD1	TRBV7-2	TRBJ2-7	TGTGCCAGCGCCCCCGGGACAGGGCGATCGACACAGTACTTC	CASAPGTGRSTQYF
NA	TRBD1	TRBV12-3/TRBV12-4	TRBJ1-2	TGTGCCAGCAGTCCACGACAGGGAGGGGGCTACACCTTC	CASSPRQGGGYTF
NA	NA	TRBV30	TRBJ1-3	TGTGCCTGGAGTGAGGGGTACTCTGGAAACACCATATATTTT	CAWSEGYSGNTIYF
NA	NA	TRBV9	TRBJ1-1	TGTGCCAGCAGCGTAGCAGGGTTGACTGAAGCTTTCTTT	CASSVAGLTEAFF
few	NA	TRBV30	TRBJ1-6	TGTGCCTGGAGTGTACAAGGGGAACTGGTAGCACCCCTCCACTTT	CAWSVQGELVAPLHF
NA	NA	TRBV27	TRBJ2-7	TGTGCTTCTGGTGGGGTGGGGGAGCAGTACTTC	CASGGVGEQYF
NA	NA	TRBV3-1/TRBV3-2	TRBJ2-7	TGTGCCAGCAGCCCAGCGCCCTACGAGCAGTACTTC	CASSPAPYEQYF
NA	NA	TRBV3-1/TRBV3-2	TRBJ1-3	TGTGCCAGCAGCCGGAGGGCAACTCGCTCTGGAAACACCATATATTTT	CASSRRATRSGNTIYF
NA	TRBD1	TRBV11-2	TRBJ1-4	TGTGCCAGCAGCAGCAGGGGGCCAACTAATGAAAAACTGTTTTTT	CASSSRGPTNEKLFF
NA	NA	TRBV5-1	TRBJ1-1	TGCGCCAGCAGCGAGATAGTAAACACTGAAGCTTTCTTT	CASSEIVNTEAFF
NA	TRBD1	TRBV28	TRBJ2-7	TGTGCCAGCAGAACACAGGGGGCTGGCGAGCAGTACTTC	CASRTQGAGEQYF
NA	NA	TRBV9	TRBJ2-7	TGTGCCAGCAGCCCCCTGAGCGGGACACAATCCTACGAGCAGTACTTC	CASSPLSGTQSYEQYF
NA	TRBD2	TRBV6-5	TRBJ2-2	TGTGCCAGCAGTTACTCGACTAGCGGTGGGGAGCTGTTTTTT	CASSYSTSGGELFF
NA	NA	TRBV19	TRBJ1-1	TGTGCCAGTCGGGACTTCGCTGAAGCTTTCTTT	CASRDFAEAFF
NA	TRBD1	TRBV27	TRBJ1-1	TGTGCCAGCAGTCGATCAGGGGGCGCTATCACTGAAGCTTTCTTT	CASSRSGGAITEAFF
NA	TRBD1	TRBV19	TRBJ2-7	TGTGCCAGTAGTATGGCATGGGACAGCTACGAGCAGTACTTC	CASSMAWDSYEQYF
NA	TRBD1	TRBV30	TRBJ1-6	TGTGCCTGGAGTGATCTTGGGGCAGGGGGGAATTCACCCCTCCACTTT	CAWSDLGAGGNSPLHF
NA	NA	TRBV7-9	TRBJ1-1	TGTGCCAGCAGCTTAGGGCTGGCAGGGTCGAACACTGAAGCTTTCTTT	CASSLGLAGSNTEAFF
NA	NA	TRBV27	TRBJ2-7	TGTGCCAGCAGTTTTTGGGGGAGCGAGCAGTACTTC	CASSFWGSEQYF
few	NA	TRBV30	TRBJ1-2	TGTGCCTGGAGTGTCGCCGGGCTGCCTAACTATGGCTACACCTTC	CAWSVAGLPNYGYTF
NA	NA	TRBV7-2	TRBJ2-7	TGTGCCAGCAGCTTAGGCCCCCAGGGGCTCGGGGGGAACCCCTACGAGCAGTACTTC	CASSLGPQGLGGNPYEQYF
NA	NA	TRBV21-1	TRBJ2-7	TGTGCCAGCAGCAAAGTCAAACCCCTAACTTACTACGAGCAGTACTTC	CASSKVKPLTYYEQYF
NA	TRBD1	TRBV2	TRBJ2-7	TGTGCCAGCAGAAGGACAGGGGGCCAGGACGAGCAGTACTTC	CASRRTGGQDEQYF
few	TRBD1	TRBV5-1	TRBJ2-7	TGCGCCAGCAGCTTTGCCGGGACAGGGAACGGCGAGCAGTACTTC	CASSFAGTGNGEQYF
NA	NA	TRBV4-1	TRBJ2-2	TGCGCCAGCAGCCGACTAGACGGAGGCGGGGAGCTGTTTTTT	CASSRLDGGGELFF
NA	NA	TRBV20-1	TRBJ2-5	TGCAGTGCTAGTATGGATTCCCGGGGGGAGACCCAGTACTTC	CSASMDSRGETQYF
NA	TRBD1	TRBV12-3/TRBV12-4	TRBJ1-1	TGTGCCAGCAGGGGGGACAGCACTGAAGCTTTCTTT	CASRGDSTEAFF
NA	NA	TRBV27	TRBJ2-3	TGTGCCAGCAGTGAGTCAGATACGCAGTATTTT	CASSESDTQYF
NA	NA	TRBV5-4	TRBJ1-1	TGTGCCAGCAGCCCCACGGGGGGGCGGTTGGGCACTGAAGCTTTCTTT	CASSPTGGRLGTEAFF
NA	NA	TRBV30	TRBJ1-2	TGTGCCTGGAGAGGCAACTGGTATGGCTACACCTTC	CAWRGNWYGYTF
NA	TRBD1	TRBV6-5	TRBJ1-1	TGTGCCAGCAGTCAGTGGACAGGGGGCAGCACTGAAGCTTTCTTT	CASSQWTGGSTEAFF
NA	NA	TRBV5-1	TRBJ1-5	TGCGCCAGCAGCTATGACGGATACAATCAGCCCCAGCATTTT	CASSYDGYNQPQHF
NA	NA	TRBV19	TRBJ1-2	TGTGCCAGTAGTATCCGGGGTTACTATGGCTACACCTTC	CASSIRGYYGYTF
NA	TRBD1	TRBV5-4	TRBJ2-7	TGTGCCAGCAGCTTACCGGGACAGGTTAGGAACGAGCAGTACTTC	CASSLPGQVRNEQYF
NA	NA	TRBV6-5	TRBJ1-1	TGTGCCAGCAAAACCCGCGGGGTTAGGACTGAAGCTTTCTTT	CASKTRGVRTEAFF
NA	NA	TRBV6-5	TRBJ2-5	TGTGCCAGCAGTTTAGGGTCGGGGGCCGCCCAGACCCAGTACTTC	CASSLGSGAAQTQYF
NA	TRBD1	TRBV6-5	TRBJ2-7	TGTGCCAGCAGTCCCGGGACAGGGGGAACCTACGAGCAGTACTTC	CASSPGTGGTYEQYF
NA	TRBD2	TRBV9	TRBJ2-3	TGTGCCAGCAGCGTACCCTCGCGGGGGGTCCCTAGGGGCACAGATACGCAGTATTTT	CASSVPSRGVPRGTDTQYF